This TCR beta chain came from a study of blood T cell repertoires in COVID-19. Study background: Samples representing acute and convalescent COVID-19 were sourced from the United States, Italy and Spain. Sources were T cells, B-cell-depleted T cells, or PBMCs; the material itself was cDNA or gDNA.

The CDR3 runs to 16 residues. Trimming shortened V by 0 bases and J by 0 bases, and 7 bases separated the two germline ends. Germline CDR1 and CDR2: SGHRS and YFSETQ. Assay used: immunoSEQ multiplex PCR; TCRdb lists only in-frame clones, some missing. The sample holds some 89,000 clones, about nine tenths seen once. This TCR was recovered from a man in his fifties or sixties with acute or convalescent COVID-19. V is TRBV5-1 and J is TRBJ2-6; D is perhaps TRBD1 (5 bases). The sequencing sample was made of peripheral blood. CDR3: CASSLGQISGANVLTF. CDR3 bases: TGCGCCAGCAGCTTGGGACAGATCTCTGGGGCCAACGTCCTGACTTTC.